This T cell receptor (beta chain) was documented in a study of blood T cells in healthy people across ages. Sample-barcoded 5' priming and a J-beta primer mix drove a second PCR of roughly 7 to 11 cycles. Via MiXCR, TCRdb re-called the 5' RACE reads, giving one row per CDR3 protein. The sample records about 680,000 distinct CDR3 sequences, about half being singletons. Germline assignment: CDR1 SGHTA and CDR2 FQGNSA. The CDR3 is made up of 14 amino acids. V shed 1 base and J shed 7 bases, with 8 bases lying between them. The chain recombines TRBV7-2 with TRBJ1-6; no definite D call. The TCR comes from an older woman in good health. Sequencing used blood. The CDR3 region has the DNA TGTGCCAGCAGCTTAGTTCACCAGAATTCACCCCTCCACTTT. Protein: CASSLVHQNSPLHF.